This T cell receptor beta chain stems from a study of cytomegalovirus exposure and HLA in healthy donors. 60 Vbeta and 13 Jbeta primers were used in PCR. Authors' analysis steps: Unique TCR beta chains numbered approximately 80 million in a later analysis, with 10 million to 14 million shared. Sequencing used immunoSEQ multiplex PCR; TCRdb keeps in-frame clones, though not all of them. V and J calls and clone size are those listed in that table; D and trimming were worked out from the DNA. The sample consists of about 110,000 clones, roughly 72% of them appearing once. Turning to this clone: What it binds is unknown.

Whole-study results and caveats: Highly shared sequence variants in one cluster were likely a sequencing artifact.

CDR1 is SGHNT, CDR2 YYREEE, per germline (reference sequence). V lost 5 bases and J lost 2; bases outside the gene matches: 7. The CDR3 length is 15 residues. The sequenced material came from PBMCs. The receptor was isolated from a woman aged 40 to 49 in good health and CMV-seropositive. The chain links TRBV5-4 to TRBJ2-7, with 10 positions matching TRBD2. The CDR3 nucleotides are TGTGCCAGCAGTCCCACTAGCGGGATTACCTACGAGCAGTACTTC. Translating gives CASSPTSGITYEQYF.